This T cell receptor beta chain was recorded in a study of T cells in tumors after PD-1 blockade. The data were produced by immunoSEQ multiplex PCR, yet TCRdb's version contains in-frame clones alone and is incomplete. Among around 60,000 clones listed, roughly 75% were seen once. Trimming left V 3 bases short and J 12 bases short, with 16 bases between. Germline assignment: CDR1 SGHTS and CDR2 YDEGEE. This CDR3 contains 13 residues. This clonotype was obtained from a human donor with basal cell carcinoma. Here the sequenced sample was PBMCs, taken before anti-PD-1 treatment. V usage is TRBV5-8 and J usage is TRBJ2-1, with D perhaps TRBD1 (5 bases). The CDR3 DNA follows: TGTGCCAGCAGCTCCCTCGACAGCCCGCGGCAGTTCTTC. Encoded protein: CASSSLDSPRQFF.